These 28 T cell receptor beta chains came from one sample sequenced in a study of post-analysis software for immune sequencing data (dated by TCRdb to 2013 to 2016). Library preparation used PCR. TCRdb shows the sequencer as Illumina HiSeq 2500. To reduce PCR and sequencing biases, unique molecular identifiers were incorporated into the TCR beta cDNA libraries. TCRdb reanalyzed the raw reads on its own, using fastp at Q25 for trimming and MiXCR for clone calling, and kept in-frame beta chains. Entries are consolidated by CDR3 protein sequence, retaining the most common genes and DNA. The sample data list 600,000 to 700,000 distinct CDR3 sequences, and roughly three fifths of these were observed just once. The ten largest clones capture 11% of the sample. Broad study findings and their caveats: Four to six TRBV segments, including TRBV5-6, TRBV5-1 and TRBV20-1, were significantly more frequent in patients than controls.

These receptors' targets are unknown. Sequenced material: blood. The receptors come from a girl aged 2-9 years with multiple sclerosis.

The rearrangement uses TRBV10-3 and TRBJ2-1, with D maybe TRBD1 (5 bases). Germline CDR1 ENHRY, CDR2 SYGVKD. Trimming removed 1 base at V and 8 bases at J, with 9 bases between. There are 13 residues in the CDR3. DNA of the CDR3: TGTGCCATCAGTGAGTTCCAGGGCTATGAGCAGTTCTTC. Translating it yields CAISEFQGYEQFF.

The gene calls are TRBV9 and TRBJ1-6; the match to TRBD1 covers 9 bases. V lost 3 bases to trimming and J lost 5 bases; unmatched junction nucleotides: 6. The germline CDR1 and CDR2 sequences are SGDLS and YYNGEE. This CDR3 contains 16 residues. CDR3: CASSAEGQGNNSPLHF. CDR3 sequence (DNA): TGTGCCAGCAGCGCGGAGGGACAGGGTAATAATTCACCCCTCCACTTT.

The chain links TRBV28 to TRBJ2-2; 14 nucleotides align to TRBD2. Germline lookup yields CDR1 MDHEN and CDR2 SYDVKM. V gave up 2 bases and J gave up 5 bases; unmatched junction bases: 25. This CDR3 is 24 amino acids long. Here the CDR3 reads CASSLRVAAGTSGSQSSRTGELFF. Here the CDR3 DNA reads TGTGCCAGCAGTTTACGGGTGGCCGCCGGGACTAGCGGGAGTCAGTCCTCGAGGACCGGGGAGCTGTTTTTT.

This clonotype was seen a few times. V gene TRBV6-6 combines with J gene TRBJ1-2; 8 positions agree with TRBD1. In germline, CDR1 is MNHNY, CDR2 SVGAGI (reference sequence). V was clipped by 2 bases and J by 4 bases; unmatched bases: 9. The CDR3 has 16 amino acids. The CDR3 nucleotides are TGTGCCAGCAGTTACCCCAAACTCGACAGGGGCTATGGCTACACCTTC. It translates to CASSYPKLDRGYGYTF.

The table lists this clonotype with a few counts. V gene TRBV11-2 combines with J gene TRBJ1-2; TRBD1 is a possible D gene (5 bases). CDR1 SGHAT and CDR2 FQNNGV come from the germline V gene. The V gene lost 7 bases and the J gene lost 2 bases, with 17 bases spanning the gap. The CDR3 runs 15 residues. The CDR3 reads CASTLNRGWNYGYTF. The CDR3 bases are TGTGCCAGCACCCTAAACCGGGGGTGGAACTATGGCTACACCTTC.

The chain recombines TRBV12-3 or TRBV12-4 with TRBJ1-2, with 8 bases aligning to TRBD1. The CDR3 contains 14 residues. J lost 6 bases, V lost 6 bases, and 9 bases had no gene match. Here the CDR3 reads CASRTGATLNGYTF. CDR3 coding DNA: TGTGCCAGCAGGACAGGGGCCACACTAAATGGCTACACCTTC.

The chain uses TRBV28 and TRBJ1-4; 7 bases are shared with TRBD1. Losses at the gene ends were 6 bases for V and 5 bases for J; bases not matched to a gene: 6. CDR1 is MDHEN and CDR2 is SYDVKM in the germline V gene. The CDR3 extends over 14 amino acids. CDR3 sequence reads: CASRAGTDNEKLFF. In nucleotides, the CDR3 is TGTGCCAGCAGGGCCGGGACAGACAATGAAAAACTGTTTTTT.

This chain's CDR3 is CSARTSVSTDTQYF. CDR3 DNA: TGCAGCGCTCGGACTAGCGTGAGCACAGATACGCAGTATTTT. The rearrangement uses TRBV29-1 and TRBJ2-3, with TRBD2 matching 9 bases. Germline CDR1 is SQVTM and CDR2 is ANQGSEA. This CDR3 spans 14 amino acids. Trimming took 7 bases from V and 0 from J; bases not matched to a gene: 5.

This clonotype has just a few counts. The rearrangement joins TRBV6-5 to TRBJ1-5; 7 bases match TRBD1. The germline V gene has CDR1 MNHEY and CDR2 SVGAGI. V shed 0 bases, J shed 3 bases, and the junction held 2 bases outside the gene matches. CDR3 length: 15 amino acids. In DNA, the CDR3 is TGTGCCAGCAGTTACTCAAGGGGGCCCAATCAGCCCCAGCATTTT. This gives the protein CASSYSRGPNQPQHF.

The chain uses TRBV2 and TRBJ1-4; D ambiguous. Per germline, CDR1 SNHLY and CDR2 FYNNEI. The CDR3 consists of 11 residues. The V end lost 3 bases, the J end lost 16 bases, and 12 bases lay between the germline ends. The CDR3 is CASSEGLPQFF. The DNA for the CDR3 is TGTGCCAGCAGTGAGGGCCTTCCCCAGTTTTTT. The entire variable domain, with the rest obtained from reference TRBV2 and TRBJ1-4, is as follows: EPEVTQTPSHQVTQMGQEVILRCVPISNHLYFYWYRQILGQKVEFLVSFYNNEISEKSEIFDDQFSVERPDGSNFTLKIRSTKLEDSAMYFCASSEGLPQFFGSGTQLSVL.

As regards this clonotype: A junction end diverges from the germline sequence, so it may reflect a read error. V gene TRBV12-3 or TRBV12-4 combines with J gene TRBJ2-1; possibly TRBD1 or TRBD2 for D (7 bases each). The CDR3 length is 14 residues. The CDR3: CASSSRGGGDGQFF. DNA of the CDR3: TGTGCTAGCAGTTCTAGGGGAGGGGGCGATGGGCAGTTCTTC.

This clonotype has more than one count but fewer than ten. V is TRBV5-1 and J is TRBJ1-2; weak D call: TRBD1 (6 bases). The V end was cut by 4 bases, the J end by 1 base, with 26 bases between. CDR3 length: 19 residues. CDR1 and CDR2 (germline): SGHRS, YFSETQ. CDR3 residues: CASSASGTRGHHFNYGYTF. CDR3 nucleotides: TGCGCCAGCAGCGCCTCCGGGACAAGGGGACATCATTTTAACTATGGCTACACCTTC.

This clonotype was detected a few times. This chain links TRBV12-3 or TRBV12-4 with TRBJ2-5; the D gene is possibly TRBD1 (5 bases). This CDR3 comprises 13 residues. V dropped 6 bases and J dropped 3 bases, with 11 bases sitting between them. The CDR3 spells CASSLQVEETQYF. Here the CDR3 DNA reads TGTGCCAGCAGCTTACAGGTGGAAGAGACCCAGTACTTC.

J is TRBJ1-5 and V is TRBV27; no firm D call. Trimming removed 5 bases at V and 6 bases at J, with 11 bases between. CDR3 length equals 13 residues. CDR1 is MNHEY and CDR2 is SMNVEV in the germline V gene (reference sequence). CDR3 amino acids: CASSQRAGQPQHF. As DNA, the CDR3 is TGTGCCAGCAGTCAAAGGGCAGGTCAGCCCCAGCATTTT.

This clonotype was seen only a few times. The chain is built from TRBV29-1 and TRBJ1-2; D might be TRBD1 (6 bases). CDR1 is SQVTM and CDR2 is ANQGSEA in the germline V gene. CDR3 size: 11 residues. V gave up 6 bases and J gave up 8 bases, with 13 bases separating them. CDR3 DNA sequence: TGCAGCGTCGGACAGTCGAAAGGCTACACCTTC. Amino acid sequence: CSVGQSKGYTF.

The chain couples TRBV6-2 or TRBV6-3 to TRBJ2-1, with D possibly TRBD1 on 6 matching bases. V was trimmed by 4 bases and J by 6 bases, leaving 16 bases between them. Looked up from germline, CDR1 is MNHEY and CDR2 is SVGEGT. CDR3 size: 15 residues. CDR3: CASSLLTPQGNEQFF. DNA of the CDR3: TGTGCCAGCAGTTTACTCACCCCACAGGGCAATGAGCAGTTCTTC.

This chain links TRBV5-1 with TRBJ2-1; TRBD2 aligns across 7 bases. In germline, CDR1 is SGHRS, CDR2 YFSETQ. The CDR3 sequence is 12 residues long. V trimming: 4 bases; J trimming: 8 bases; junction bases outside the gene matches: 3. This chain's CDR3 is CASSPAGDEQFF. The CDR3 coding sequence is TGCGCCAGCAGCCCTGCGGGAGATGAGCAGTTCTTC.

The rearrangement joins TRBV18 to TRBJ2-4, with D unclear. With 3 bases removed from V and 7 bases from J, the gap between germline ends came to 4 bases. The germline gives CDR1 KGHSH, CDR2 LQKENI. There are 11 residues in the CDR3. The CDR3 coding sequence is TGTGCCAGCTCACCCAGTAACATTCAGTACTTC. This translates into CASSPSNIQYF. Full variable domain (missing parts from reference TRBV18 and TRBJ2-4): NAGVMQNPRHLVRRRGQEARLRCSPMKGHSHVYWYRQLPEEGLKFMVYLQKENIIDESGMPKERFSAEFPKEGPSILRIQQVVRGDSAAYFCASSPSNIQYFGAGTRLSVL.

In this sample, this clonotype turned up a few times. The rearrangement uses TRBV10-2 and TRBJ1-2; D ambiguous. Germline CDR1 reads WSHSY; CDR2 reads SAAADI. Trimming shortened V by 10 bases and J by 4 bases, and 19 bases separated the two germline ends. The CDR3 runs 14 residues. CDR3 protein: CATWLRTGGYGYTF. CDR3 nucleotides: TGCGCCACCTGGTTGCGGACCGGCGGCTATGGCTACACCTTC.

Regarding this clonotype: Compared with germline, one end of the junction differs, possibly owing to a read error. This chain links TRBV5-6 with TRBJ2-5; 9 nucleotides agree with TRBD1. Per the germline V gene, CDR1 is SGHDT and CDR2 is YYEEEE. The CDR3 is 15 amino acids. In nucleotides, the CDR3 is TGTGCCGGCAGCCCAGCCGGGACAGGGAAAGAGACCCAGTACTTC. The encoded protein is CAGSPAGTGKETQYF.

V is TRBV7-9 and J is TRBJ2-4; D may be TRBD1 or TRBD2 (5 bases each). The CDR3 runs 15 residues. The V and J ends lost 4 bases and 13 bases respectively, with 23 bases between them. Germline assignment: CDR1 SEHNR and CDR2 FQNEAQ (reference sequence). The CDR3: CASSSVGSASREQYF. The CDR3 DNA reads as TGTGCCAGCAGCTCAGTGGGCAGTGCATCCAGGGAGCAGTACTTC. Complete variable domain (other parts from reference TRBV7-9 and TRBJ2-4): DTGVSQNPRHKITKRGQNVTFRCDPISEHNRLYWYRQTLGQGPEFLTYFQNEAQLEKSRLLSDRFSAERPKGSFSTLEIQRTEQGDSAMYLCASSSVGSASREQYFGAGTRLSVL.

This chain joins TRBV29-1 and TRBJ2-5; D is unresolved. CDR3 length: 12 amino acids. Deletions cut 3 bases from V and 7 bases from J, with 12 bases between. CDR1 SQVTM and CDR2 ANQGSEA come from the germline V gene. The CDR3 DNA sequence: TGCAGCGTTGATGAGATCGTGGGGACCCAGTACTTC. This translates into CSVDEIVGTQYF.

V usage is TRBV5-1 and J usage is TRBJ2-7, with D perhaps given as TRBD1 or TRBD2 (5 bases each). CDR3 size: 13 residues. CDR1 is SGHRS and CDR2 is YFSETQ in the germline V gene. The V and J ends lost 4 bases and 3 bases respectively, with 11 bases between them. CDR3 DNA: TGCGCCAGCAGCGGGGACGGTAGCTACGAGCAGTACTTC. It specifies CASSGDGSYEQYF.

This clonotype turned up a few times. This may be a read error, as it is one base from a much larger clone. V gene TRBV7-9 combines with J gene TRBJ2-5; D uncertain. Deletions cut 5 bases from V and 3 bases from J, with 4 bases between. In germline, CDR1 is SEHNR, CDR2 FQNEAQ (reference sequence). The CDR3 runs to 11 residues. CDR3 nucleotide sequence: TGTGCCAGCAGCATAAAAGAGACCCAGTACTTC. Protein sequence: CASSIKETQYF. Based on the CDR3 plus reference TRBV7-9 and TRBJ2-5, the full variable domain is DTGVSQNPRHKITKRGQNVTFRCDPISEHNRLYWYRQTLGQGPEFLTYFQNEAQLEKSRLLSDRFSAERPKGSFSTLEIQRTEQGDSAMYLCASSIKETQYFGPGTRLLVL.

This clonotype was seen a few times. The V and J genes are TRBV6-5 and TRBJ2-5, with D uncertain. This CDR3 spans 16 amino acids. With 4 bases removed from V and 1 base from J, the gap between germline ends came to 16 bases. Germline V lookup: CDR1 MNHEY, CDR2 SVGAGI. CDR3 amino acids: CASSSYTLPLQETQYF. CDR3 sequence (DNA): TGTGCCAGCAGTTCATATACTTTACCACTCCAAGAGACCCAGTACTTC.

This clonotype was seen a handful of times. The V and J genes are TRBV15 and TRBJ2-5; 7 positions agree with TRBD2. Germline V gives CDR1 LNHNV, CDR2 YYDKDF (reference sequence). CDR3 length: 14 amino acids. V lost 5 bases and J lost 3; bases outside the gene matches: 6. The CDR3: CATSSGDYKETQYF. CDR3 in DNA: TGTGCCACCAGCTCTGGGGACTACAAAGAGACCCAGTACTTC.

This chain connects TRBV2 to TRBJ2-3; D is undetermined. The V end was cut by 10 bases, the J end by 3 bases, with 26 bases between. The CDR3 sequence is 17 residues long. The germline V gene encodes CDR1 SNHLY and CDR2 FYNNEI. The CDR3 sequence is CAIQFRVPTESTDTQYF. The CDR3 DNA is TGTGCCATCCAATTTAGGGTCCCAACAGAGTCAACAGATACGCAGTATTTT.

The chain combines TRBV5-1 with TRBJ2-7; TRBD2 aligns across 7 bases. V was clipped by 3 bases and J by 7 bases; unmatched bases: 1. Germline V gene lookup returns CDR1 SGHRS and CDR2 YFSETQ. This CDR3 is built from 11 residues. CDR3 bases: TGCGCCAGCAGCTGGACTAGGGAGCAGTACTTC. It specifies CASSWTREQYF. Complete variable domain (other parts from reference TRBV5-1 and TRBJ2-7): KAGVTQTPRYLIKTRGQQVTLSCSPISGHRSVSWYQQTPGQGLQFLFEYFSETQRNKGNFPGRFSGRQFSNSRSEMNVSTLELGDSALYLCASSWTREQYFGPGTRLTVT.